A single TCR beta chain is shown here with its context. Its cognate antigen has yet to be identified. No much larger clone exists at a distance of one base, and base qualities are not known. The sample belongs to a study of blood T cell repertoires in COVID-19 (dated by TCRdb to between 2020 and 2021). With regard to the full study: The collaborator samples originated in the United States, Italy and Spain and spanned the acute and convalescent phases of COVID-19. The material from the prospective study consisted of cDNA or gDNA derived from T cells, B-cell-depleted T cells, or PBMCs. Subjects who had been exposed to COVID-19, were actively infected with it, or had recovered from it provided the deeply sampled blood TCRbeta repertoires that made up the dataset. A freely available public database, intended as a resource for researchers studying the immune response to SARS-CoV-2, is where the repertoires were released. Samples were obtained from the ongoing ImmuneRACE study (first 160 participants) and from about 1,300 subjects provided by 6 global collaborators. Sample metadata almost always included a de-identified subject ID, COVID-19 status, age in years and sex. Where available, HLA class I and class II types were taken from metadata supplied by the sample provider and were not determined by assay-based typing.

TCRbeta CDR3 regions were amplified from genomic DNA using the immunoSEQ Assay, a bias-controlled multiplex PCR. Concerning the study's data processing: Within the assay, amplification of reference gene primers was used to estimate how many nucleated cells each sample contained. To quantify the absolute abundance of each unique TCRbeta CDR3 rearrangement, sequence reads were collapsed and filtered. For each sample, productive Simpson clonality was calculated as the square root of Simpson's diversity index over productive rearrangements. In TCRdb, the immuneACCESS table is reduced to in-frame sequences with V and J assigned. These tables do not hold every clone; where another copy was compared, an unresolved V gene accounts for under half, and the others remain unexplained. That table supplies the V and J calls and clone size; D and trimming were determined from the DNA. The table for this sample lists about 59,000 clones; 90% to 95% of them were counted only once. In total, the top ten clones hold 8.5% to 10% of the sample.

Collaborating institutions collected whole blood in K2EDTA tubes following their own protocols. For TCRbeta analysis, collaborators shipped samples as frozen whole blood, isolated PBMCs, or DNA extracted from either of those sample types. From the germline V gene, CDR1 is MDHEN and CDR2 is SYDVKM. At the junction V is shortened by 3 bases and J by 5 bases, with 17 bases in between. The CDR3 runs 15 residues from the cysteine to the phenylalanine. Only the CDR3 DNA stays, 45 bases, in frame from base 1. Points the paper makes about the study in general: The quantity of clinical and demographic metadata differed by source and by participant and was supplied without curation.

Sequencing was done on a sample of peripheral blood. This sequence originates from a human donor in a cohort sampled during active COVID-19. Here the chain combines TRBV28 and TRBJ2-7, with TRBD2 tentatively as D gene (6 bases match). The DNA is TGTGCCAGCAGTTTCCGGGACTCCTATTCCCACGAGCAGTACTTC. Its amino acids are CASSFRDSYSHEQYF.